These 21 T cell receptor beta chains share one sample of origin, sequenced in a study of blood T cells in healthy people across ages. Using a J-beta primer mix together with a sample-barcoded 5' primer, a second PCR was run for roughly 6 to 11 cycles. TCRdb ran MiXCR on the 5' RACE reads and lists one entry per CDR3 protein. The sample includes about a million distinct CDR3 sequences, roughly 51% of them seen just once. The sequencing input was blood. These receptors were taken from a woman in her fifties or sixties in good health.

The chain couples TRBV20-1 to TRBJ1-6; D may be TRBD1 (5 bases). Germline V gives CDR1 DFQATT, CDR2 SNEGSKA (reference sequence). V was clipped by 3 bases and J by 8 bases, with 17 bases between them. The CDR3 spans 15 residues. The CDR3 loop is CSARWAGQRDSPLHF. CDR3 bases: TGCAGTGCTAGGTGGGCAGGGCAAAGGGATTCACCCCTCCACTTT.

This clonotype was recorded a few times. CDR3 sequence (DNA): TGCGCCAGCAGCCTGGAAGCGGGAGGGTTTCCGGATACGCAGTATTTT. Protein sequence: CASSLEAGGFPDTQYF. The chain joins TRBV4-1 to TRBJ2-3, with TRBD2 identical over 10 bases. The CDR3 has 16 amino acids. Germline V gene sequence: CDR1 MGHRA, CDR2 YSYEKL. V was clipped by 4 bases and J by 6 bases; unmatched bases: 10.

This clonotype showed up just a few times. The V call is TRBV14, the J call TRBJ2-4; D gene ambiguous. The CDR3 has 14 amino acids. Germline CDR1 reads SGHDN; CDR2 reads FVKESK. V lost 2 bases and J lost 1, with 6 bases in between. This CDR3 reads CASSQRWAKNIQYF. CDR3 DNA sequence: TGTGCCAGCAGCCAAAGATGGGCCAAAAACATTCAGTACTTC.

The chain is built from TRBV21-1 and TRBJ2-7; the table's TRBD2 call for D was not verified on the DNA. TRBV21-1 is an annotated pseudogene. This CDR3 has 15 amino acids. CDR3 sequence reads: CASSSSAGSSYEQYF. CDR3 in DNA: TGTGCCAGCAGCAGCTCGGCGGGTAGCTCCTACGAGCAGTACTTC.

The chain has TRBV14 and TRBJ2-4, with 7 bases aligning to TRBD1. Germline lookup yields CDR1 SGHDN and CDR2 FVKESK. With 3 bases clipped from V and 0 bases from J, the junction kept 8 bases outside the gene matches. This CDR3 has 17 amino acids. The CDR3 DNA reads as TGTGCCAGCAGCCAGACAGGGTTACTCCTAGCCAAAAACATTCAGTACTTC. Protein product: CASSQTGLLLAKNIQYF.

This chain connects TRBV3-1 to TRBJ2-4, with 9 bases aligning to TRBD2. The end of the DNA fits TRBJ2-7 better, so the J call may be wrong. This CDR3 spans 13 amino acids. Looked up from germline, CDR1 is LGHDT and CDR2 is YNNKEL (reference sequence). In nucleotides, the CDR3 is TGTGCCAGCAAAGCGGGAGGTTCCAACGAGCAGTACTTC. It encodes CASKAGGSNEQYF.

This clonotype was picked up one time. The V gene is TRBV2, the J gene TRBJ1-2, with D perhaps TRBD1 (6 bases). CDR3 size: 14 residues. V shed 4 bases and J shed 4 bases, with 13 bases lying between them. From germline, CDR1 is SNHLY and CDR2 FYNNEI. The CDR3 sequence is CASSVAQGTYGYTF. DNA of the CDR3: TGTGCCAGCAGTGTCGCGCAGGGGACCTATGGCTACACCTTC.

The CDR3: CATSSGQGEAYEQYF. CDR3 DNA sequence: TGTGCCACCAGCAGCGGACAGGGTGAAGCCTACGAGCAGTACTTC. This chain joins TRBV15 and TRBJ2-7; TRBD1 agrees at 8 bases. The germline gives CDR1 LNHNV, CDR2 YYDKDF (reference sequence). Trimming removed 3 bases from V and 2 bases from J; junction bases left unmatched: 6. CDR3 length: 15 amino acids.

This clonotype was detected a few times. The chain employs TRBV29-1 and TRBJ1-4; TRBD1 is a possible D gene (6 bases). This CDR3 has 13 residues. V lost 7 bases to trimming and J lost 4 bases, with 13 bases between them. Germline assignment: CDR1 SQVTM and CDR2 ANQGSEA. This CDR3 reads CSAVTGINEKLFF. In DNA, the CDR3 is TGCAGCGCCGTCACAGGGATTAATGAAAAACTGTTTTTT.

The rearrangement links TRBV3-1 to TRBJ1-1; D uncertain. Trimming took off 5 bases at V and 4 bases at J, with 14 bases between the two ends. The CDR3 covers 14 residues. Germline V gene lookup returns CDR1 LGHDT and CDR2 YNNKEL (reference sequence). CDR3 sequence reads: CASSELGTGTEAFF. CDR3 DNA sequence: TGTGCCAGCAGCGAATTGGGAACGGGCACTGAAGCTTTCTTT.

The chain joins TRBV30 to TRBJ2-5; TRBD1 might be the D (5 bases). TRBJ2-1 matches the DNA end more closely, so the J call is doubtful. The CDR3 has 11 residues. CDR1 is GTSNPN and CDR2 is SVGIG in the germline V gene (reference sequence). The CDR3 here is CAWSADMPQFF. The DNA of the CDR3 is TGTGCCTGGAGTGCGGACATGCCCCAGTTCTTC.

The V call is TRBV4-1, the J call TRBJ2-5, with no clear D. This CDR3 spans 15 amino acids. From germline, CDR1 is MGHRA and CDR2 YSYEKL. V shed 2 bases and J shed 11 bases, with 21 bases lying between them. In nucleotides, the CDR3 is TGCGCCAGCAGCCAACTCACTGGAGTTATATATGAGCAGTACTTC. Its translation: CASSQLTGVIYEQYF.

The rearrangement links TRBV5-5 to TRBJ2-3; the D is unclear. V lost 0 bases, J lost 0 bases, and 8 bases lay in between. The CDR3 spans 15 residues. Germline V gives CDR1 SGHKS, CDR2 YYEKEE (reference sequence). CDR3 sequence reads: CASSLVPASTDTQYF. Here the CDR3 DNA reads TGTGCCAGCAGCTTGGTCCCCGCTAGCACAGATACGCAGTATTTT.

This clonotype was seen a single time. In DNA, the CDR3 is TGTGCCAGCAGCCCAGCAGGGACAGGGCAATATGGCTACACCTTC. It translates to CASSPAGTGQYGYTF. The J gene is TRBJ1-2, the V gene TRBV3-1, with 9 positions matching TRBD1. Germline CDR1 and CDR2: LGHDT and YNNKEL (reference sequence). With 4 bases clipped from V and 5 bases from J, the junction kept 8 bases outside the gene matches. The CDR3 totals 15 residues. The complete variable domain, with remaining parts taken from reference TRBV3-1 and TRBJ1-2, reads DTAVSQTPKYLVTQMGNDKSIKCEQNLGHDTMYWYKQDSKKFLKIMFSYNNKELIINETVPNRFSPKSPDKAHLNLHINSLELGDSAVYFCASSPAGTGQYGYTFGSGTRLTVV.

Comments on this clonotype: A much larger clone differs by one base, so this may be a read error. This sequence joins TRBV28 and TRBJ2-6, with 10 positions matching TRBD1. The V gene end was trimmed by 6 bases and the J gene end by 12 bases; junction bases not matched to a gene: 11. The CDR3 length is 15 residues. The germline gives CDR1 MDHEN, CDR2 SYDVKM. CDR3 amino acids: CASRGGGDRGRVLTF. CDR3 DNA: TGTGCCAGCAGAGGAGGCGGGGACAGGGGACGCGTCCTGACTTTC.

This rearrangement joins TRBV11-2 to TRBJ1-6; D gene ambiguous. Deletions cut 5 bases from V and 6 bases from J, with 20 bases between. Germline V CDR1 and CDR2: SGHAT, FQNNGV. The length of the CDR3 is 17 residues. This chain's CDR3 is CASSPLSGQELNSPLHF. DNA of the CDR3: TGTGCCAGCAGCCCCCTTTCCGGCCAGGAGCTTAATTCACCCCTCCACTTT.

The chain joins TRBV2 to TRBJ2-7; TRBD2 agrees at 13 bases. The CDR3 spans 16 residues. Trimming removed 1 base from V and 1 base from J; junction bases left unmatched: 1. Germline loops: CDR1 SNHLY, CDR2 FYNNEI. DNA for the CDR3: TGTGCCAGCAGTGAAGGACTAGCGGGAGGATCCTACGAGCAGTACTTC. The encoded protein is CASSEGLAGGSYEQYF.

The V call is TRBV20-1, the J call TRBJ1-2; tentative D call: TRBD1 (5 bases). Trimming shortened V by 6 bases and J by 1 base, and 15 bases separated the two germline ends. CDR1 and CDR2 (germline): DFQATT, SNEGSKA (reference sequence). This CDR3 region has 14 residues. CDR3 loop: CSAIRGANNYGYTF. Here the CDR3 DNA reads TGCAGTGCAATTAGGGGAGCGAATAACTATGGCTACACCTTC.

The chain has TRBV12-3 or TRBV12-4 and TRBJ1-4, with 8 bases matching TRBD1. CDR3 length: 14 residues. V lost 2 bases, J lost 7 bases, and 3 bases stayed unmatched. The DNA of the CDR3 is TGTGCCAGCAGTTTAAACAGGGGGGTTGAAAAACTGTTTTTT. This gives the protein CASSLNRGVEKLFF.

The chain uses TRBV14 and TRBJ2-7; no reliable D call. This CDR3 has 13 residues. Germline-derived CDR1 and CDR2 are SGHDN and FVKESK. Trimming took 1 base from V and 5 from J, leaving 9 bases between them. This CDR3 reads CASSQALENEQYF. As DNA, the CDR3 is TGTGCCAGCAGCCAAGCTTTAGAGAACGAGCAGTACTTC.

The chain couples TRBV4-1 to TRBJ2-2; TRBD2 matches at 7 bases. CDR3 length: 14 amino acids. Unmatched junction bases numbered 3, after V lost 2 bases and J lost 6 bases. Germline assignment: CDR1 MGHRA and CDR2 YSYEKL. In DNA form, the CDR3 reads TGCGCCAGCAGCCAACGACTAGCAGCCGGGGAGCTGTTTTTT. It encodes CASSQRLAAGELFF.